This note documents a single T cell receptor (beta chain) sequence. Its antigen is currently unknown. The germline gene is not matched at one end of the junction; a read error may be the cause. This sample was included in a study of shared clonotypes between healthy human individuals. Notes on the study in general: Clonotype sharing across a few donors was observed for 5% to 6.5% of naive CD4 clonotypes. A limitation of the genetic and exposure-history diversity represented arose from few donors.

Original processing notes: Junction-only sequences produced by ImmunoSEQ had no quality scores, so filtering differed. Profiled with immunoSEQ multiplex PCR; TCRdb holds only in-frame clones, not every one. V and J calls and clone size are copied from that table; D and trimming were computed from the DNA. The sample shows some 95,000 clones, roughly two thirds of them seen only once. This CDR3 has 13 amino acids. Germline CDR1 SSHAT, CDR2 FNYEAQ (reference sequence). The sequencing sample was made of memory CD8+ T cells sorted from blood. As for subset: CD45RO+ cells pooled with CCR7-negative TemRA cells. The chain uses TRBV7-7 and TRBJ2-7; 11 positions match TRBD1. This TCR came from a man aged 25-45 years in good health. CDR3 in amino acids: CASSSDRGQEQYF. The CDR3 DNA is TGTGCTAGCAGCTCGGACAGGGGGCAAGAGCAGTACTTC.